The rows below give T cell receptor beta chains drawn from one sample of a study of T-cell reconstitution after alpha-beta-depleted transplantation in children. Using its own MiXCR run on the PCR reads, TCRdb lists one record per CDR3 protein. Among about 500,000 distinct CDR3 sequences listed, 32% were seen once. Sequenced material: PBMCs from the stem cell graft donor, taken from the stem cell graft. These receptor sequences come from a human donor who donated a stem cell graft to a child with aplastic anemia. Both conserved end residues are part of each CDR3.

V gene	J gene	CDR3 protein
TRBV12-3/TRBV12-4	TRBJ2-5	CASFREHQETQYF
TRBV9	TRBJ2-7	CASSVVPLGQNEQYF
TRBV11-3	TRBJ2-5	CASSPRDRVSQETQYF
TRBV6-2/TRBV6-3	TRBJ2-7	CASATGETHEQYF
TRBV15	TRBJ1-1	CATSRELGEALNTEAFF
TRBV5-1	TRBJ2-1	CASSPTTSGVPYNEQFF
TRBV6-1	TRBJ2-2	CASSEVPGQGNGELFF
TRBV7-2	TRBJ2-1	CASSSQSGGRKGNEQFF
TRBV5-1	TRBJ1-4	CASSEGGQGVGEKLFF
TRBV30	TRBJ2-2	CAWSVPGLSTGELFF
TRBV12-3/TRBV12-4	TRBJ1-1	CASSGRQETLNTEAFF
TRBV11-2	TRBJ2-1	CASERGSYNEQFF
TRBV4-3	TRBJ1-6	CASSQSLGVSYNSPLHF
TRBV27	TRBJ1-5	CASSSTASGNQPQHF
TRBV7-9	TRBJ2-3	CASSTQAGTGTQYF
TRBV19	TRBJ2-3	CASSIGTGRVQDTQYF
TRBV28	TRBJ2-7	CASSPLREGTSAYEQYF
TRBV9	TRBJ1-1	CASSRVNTEAFF
TRBV9	TRBJ2-5	CASSLIGGAQETQYF
TRBV10-2	TRBJ2-5	CASRRGQEETQYF
TRBV7-2	TRBJ2-5	CASSSGQPFETQYF
TRBV12-3/TRBV12-4	TRBJ2-1	CASRDSGTPNQFF
TRBV28	TRBJ2-2	CASSLYYRNTGELFF
TRBV20-1	TRBJ2-3	CSVTSGKDGTDTQYF
TRBV18	TRBJ2-1	CASSPGLAGVISNEQFF
TRBV19	TRBJ1-5	CASSTPGYNQPQHF
TRBV5-6	TRBJ2-5	CASSLRLVETQYF
TRBV7-2	TRBJ2-2	CASSLAPAQVTGELFF
TRBV7-2	TRBJ1-4	CASSLGTGAHEKLFF
TRBV27	TRBJ1-4	CASSLDSNEKLFF
TRBV7-8	TRBJ1-1	CASHYISTRAAEAFF
TRBV7-2	TRBJ2-2	CASSYQMPGELFF
TRBV4-2	TRBJ2-1	CASSREQGGGYNEQFF
TRBV11-2	TRBJ2-5	CASSLDGSGGPGGETQYF
TRBV7-2	TRBJ2-2	CASSLGTGNTGELFF
TRBV4-3	TRBJ2-1	CASSQGLSREVGNEQFF
TRBV4-3	TRBJ2-3	CASSQEPYSADTQYF
TRBV6-2/TRBV6-3	TRBJ2-7	CASSYGDRSYEQYF
TRBV30	TRBJ1-1	CAWVAWTGNTEAFF
TRBV18	TRBJ2-3	CASSPGFGDTQYF
TRBV6-2/TRBV6-3	TRBJ2-6	CASSARAAGANVLTF
TRBV7-2	TRBJ1-5	CASSLGLGGSQPQHF
TRBV12-3/TRBV12-4	TRBJ2-2	CASTPPGTNTGELFF
TRBV6-1	TRBJ1-6	CASMVYAGQNNSPLHF
TRBV24-1	TRBJ2-7	CATRGRIGTGTYEQYF
TRBV9	TRBJ2-2	CASSVAWNTGELFF
TRBV7-2	TRBJ1-4	CASSYTPGANEKLFF
TRBV27	TRBJ2-5	CASSLSISWETQYF
TRBV6-2/TRBV6-3	TRBJ2-4	CASGRGGRDIQYF
TRBV6-2/TRBV6-3	TRBJ2-3	CASSSSGAGDTQYF
TRBV20-1	TRBJ1-5	CSARDKGATSWDHQPQHF
TRBV12-3/TRBV12-4	TRBJ1-2	CASRLGTGYGYTF
TRBV6-1	TRBJ1-5	CASSNPPTKGNQPQHF
TRBV25-1	TRBJ2-1	CASRGLALNEQFF
TRBV5-5	TRBJ1-2	CASSLGLQGDGYTF
TRBV4-3	TRBJ2-2	CASSQDLVTGAMGTGELFF
TRBV7-9	TRBJ1-2	CASSPYHGRGYTF
TRBV7-2	TRBJ2-1	CASSLTSGRAAEQFF
TRBV12-3/TRBV12-4	TRBJ2-1	CASSLYKGVEKKFF
TRBV7-2	TRBJ2-1	CASSLRLADYSGNEQFF